The clone carrying this T cell receptor (beta chain) turned up a few times. This CDR3 spans 15 amino acids. After removal of 4 bases from V and 9 bases from J, the junction contained 5 bases not matched to a gene. Germline V CDR1 and CDR2: SGHTA, FQGTGA. This sample was included in a study of identical twins. TCRdb reanalysed the 5' RACE reads using MiXCR and keeps one entry per CDR3 protein. This table holds more than 250,000 distinct CDR3 sequences, more than 6.5% found once. These data were also filed under a second study, of yellow fever vaccine responses in identical twins.

The chain joins TRBV7-3 to TRBJ2-1, with TRBD2 identical over 14 bases. Sequencing was carried out using memory (CD45RO+) T cells sorted from blood. The clonotype originates from a young woman in good health. Written as DNA, the CDR3 is TGTGCCAGCAGCTCAGGACTAGCGGGAGGTGGTGAGCAGTTCTTC. As protein: CASSSGLAGGGEQFF. The full variable domain, with the rest looked up from reference TRBV7-3 and TRBJ2-1, is GAGVSQTPSNKVTEKGKYVELRCDPISGHTALYWYRQSLGQGPEFLIYFQGTGAADDSGLPNDRFFAVRPEGSVSTLKIQRTERGDSAVYLCASSSGLAGGGEQFFGPGTRLTVL.